This TCR beta chain was recorded in a study of monozygotic twins with inflammatory bowel disease (dated by TCRdb to the late 2010s). For the wider study: A total of some 30 monozygotic twin pairs were included in the full study, comprising nine German pairs (four IBD-concordant, five IBD-discordant) and 19 IBD-discordant Danish pairs. Disease-associated traits were sought mainly through comparisons between IBD patients and their genetically identical healthy co-twins within discordant pairs. Each individual had, on average, about 151 000 unique TCRalpha sequences and 181 000 unique TCRbeta sequences available for analysis.

The investigation overall reported the following: Repertoire similarity did not differ between concordant and discordant twins, possibly due to limited statistical power. Fewer clonotypes were shared with other individuals by IBD patients than by healthy twins, most markedly in patients showing signs of disease activity. The results gave no support for a single strong signal or clonotype linked to IBD. Because patients were on differing immunosuppressive treatments, the repertoires may have picked up extra background noise and inter-individual variability. Different T cell subtypes could not be distinguished in the analysis. Measured by the inverse Simpson index, TCRbeta repertoire diversity was lower in IBD patients than in their healthy co-twins.

From each donor, a roughly 2.3 ml peripheral blood sample was collected into PAXgene tubes and stored at -80 degrees C. Without any T cell sorting, total RNA was extracted from whole blood using the PAXgene blood miRNA kit on an automated QIAcube. Peripheral blood from monozygotic twin pairs, either concordant or discordant for inflammatory bowel disease, underwent deep TCRalpha and TCRbeta repertoire profiling that used unique molecular barcoding. Smoking habits were recorded for all twin pairs, with individuals classified as current, former or never smokers. Library preparation was by 5' RACE. Each TCR library was prepared from 3,000 to 4,000 ng of total RNA. For each sample, cDNA synthesis was carried out in eight separate reactions using SMARTScribe reverse transcriptase. During cDNA synthesis, template switching introduced unique molecular identifiers that contained a 6-nucleotide sample barcode. TCRalpha and TCRbeta cDNA was amplified in two nested PCRs of approximately 16 and 10 cycles, and bead purification was carried out after each PCR. Before amplification, cDNA was treated with uracil DNA-glycosylase and purified using the QIAquick PCR purification kit. The second PCR added Illumina TruSeq-compatible adapters along with sample-specific barcodes. TapeStation and Qubit were used to check library quality and concentration, and around 5 ng of each library went into the pool. Pooled libraries were sequenced on an Illumina HiSeq2500 single-index Rapid Run with 2 x 100 bp reads and custom sequencing primers. The source study handled its data this way. MiGEC version 1.2.6 was used for UMI-based consensus assembly, which corrected PCR and sequencing errors. MiXCR version 2.1.1 was used to carry out V(D)J alignment, clonotype assembly and CDR3 extraction. Gene usage, clonotype sharing and MAIT/NKT TCR abundance were normalised by analysing the top 1000, 10 000 and 20 000 clonotypes per sample. After downsampling to 27 000 UMIs, diversity was calculated as the inverse Simpson index using the vegan R package. Paired Mann-Whitney U tests were applied to discordant twin pairs, with Benjamini-Hochberg correction for multiple testing. TCRdb reprocessed the raw reads; every CDR3 protein sequence is a single record, and DNA is not supplied. The V and J calls were not made by the authors but by TCRdb's processing. This sample's clone table shows about 450,000 distinct CDR3 sequences. The biggest ten clones account for 2.4% of the sample.

Note on this clonotype: This receptor's antigen is unknown.

Counted from cysteine to phenylalanine, this CDR3 has 14 amino acids. No DNA sequence is on record. CDR1 and CDR2, per the germline V gene (reference sequence), are SGHKS and YYEKEE. The receptor's source is a human donor with ulcerative colitis or Crohn's disease, or a healthy co-twin of an affected twin (not recorded which). Sequences were obtained from blood. The chain is encoded by TRBV5-5 joined to TRBJ1-2. The CDR3 region: CASSLRAASGGYTF.